This TCR beta chain comes out of a study of regulatory T cells in long-lasting Graves disease. In its sample, this clonotype was seen a few times. The antigen remains unidentified. Library construction for TCR beta used iRepertoire HTBI primers and Arm-PCR of CDR3 regions. TCRdb re-analysed the multiplex PCR reads in MiXCR, keeping a single row per CDR3 protein. The top ten hold about 29% of the sample, which has about 340,000 distinct CDR3 sequences, about 20% seen once. Broader study findings: Relative to new patients (approximately 1,000), persistent patients exhibited greater sharing of public clonotypes (2,741). TCR diversity was lower in persistent Graves' patients (versus newly diagnosed ones).

Time point noted: persistent/refractory GD, antithyroid drugs over 5 years with positive TRAb. The authors made the TCR library using RNA they extracted from PBMCs. The specimen was peripheral blood mononuclear cells (PBMCs), collected when the disease was refractory, from a patient treated with antithyroid drugs. This clonotype was obtained from a female donor with Graves disease.

The CDR3 reads CASSIQVNTEAFF. The CDR3 DNA follows: TGCGCCAGCAGCATACAGGTGAACACTGAAGCTTTCTTT. V and J are TRBV4-3 and TRBJ1-1, with D tentatively TRBD1 (5 bases). CDR3 size: 13 residues. Trimming cost V 5 bases and J 0 bases, with 7 bases left between them. CDR1 is LGHNA and CDR2 is YSLEER in the germline V gene.